Listed here are 21 T cell receptor beta chains from one sample, sequenced in a study of T cell responses to AZD1222 COVID-19 vaccine. Only in-frame clones appear in the TCRdb table, and some are missing; sequencing was by immunoSEQ multiplex PCR. The sample shows 140,000 or so clones, roughly nine tenths of them seen only once. The sequences come from peripheral blood, collected on day 0 of AZD1222 vaccination. The receptors derive from an adult in good health.

The genes are TRBV15 and TRBJ2-5, with a tentative D call TRBD2 (5 bases). Per germline, CDR1 LNHNV and CDR2 YYDKDF (reference sequence). This CDR3 region has 16 residues. The V and J ends lost 0 bases and 5 bases respectively, with 16 bases between them. The CDR3 reads CATSRDTGETYETQYF. In DNA, the CDR3 is TGTGCCACCAGCAGAGATACTGGGGAGACCTACGAGACCCAGTACTTC.

The rearrangement joins TRBV7-8 to TRBJ2-7, with D perhaps matching TRBD2 (6 bases). This CDR3 region has 15 residues. Between the trimmed V and J ends, which lost 5 bases and 4 bases, there was a span of 18 bases. CDR1 is SGHVS, CDR2 FQNEAQ, per germline. Here the CDR3 DNA reads TGTGCCAGCAGCGCGCGGGGAGCGCCCTATTACGAGCAGTACTTC. Amino acids: CASSARGAPYYEQYF.

This chain uses TRBV4-1 with TRBJ2-3, with D possibly matching TRBD1 (5 bases). The CDR3 is 16 amino acids. Germline CDR1 is MGHRA and CDR2 is YSYEKL. V lost 1 base and J 2 bases, leaving 13 bases between the germline ends. CDR3 in amino acids: CASSQGKGHYTDTQYF. CDR3 bases: TGCGCCAGCAGCCAAGGAAAGGGGCACTACACAGATACGCAGTATTTT.

The chain couples TRBV6-4 to TRBJ1-1; perhaps TRBD1 as D (5 bases). The CDR3 is made up of 13 amino acids. CDR1 and CDR2 from the germline V gene are MRHNA and SNTAGT. Trimming took 5 bases from V and 4 from J, leaving 11 bases between them. The CDR3 region has the DNA TGTGCCAGCAGTACCGAGGGGCTCACTGAAGCTTTCTTT. This translates into CASSTEGLTEAFF.

This chain links TRBV18 with TRBJ1-3; TRBD1 matches 11 bases. V shed 1 base and J 0 bases; nucleotides not matched to a gene: 5. The germline V gene encodes CDR1 KGHSH and CDR2 LQKENI. This CDR3 comprises 18 residues. CDR3 residues: CASSPLRGQGVSGNTIYF. CDR3 sequence (DNA): TGTGCCAGCTCACCACTAAGGGGACAGGGGGTCTCTGGAAACACCATATATTTT.

As DNA, the CDR3 is TGTGCCAGCAGTTTCGGGCTAGCGGGAGGCGCGAACACCGGGGAGCTGTTTTTT. Protein sequence: CASSFGLAGGANTGELFF. The chain recombines TRBV28 with TRBJ2-2, with 11 bases fitting TRBD2. V trimming: 3 bases; J trimming: 0 bases; junction bases outside the gene matches: 6. Germline V lookup: CDR1 MDHEN, CDR2 SYDVKM. The CDR3 is 18 residues long.

The genes are TRBV25-1 and TRBJ2-2, with D possibly being TRBD1 or TRBD2 (5 bases each). Trimming cost V 8 bases and J 8 bases, with 21 bases left between them. Germline CDR1 is MGHDK and CDR2 is SYGVNS. The CDR3 extends over 15 amino acids. The CDR3 coding sequence is TGTGCCAGCCGCCCCTGGTCGACGGGACCTGGGGAGCTGTTTTTT. As protein: CASRPWSTGPGELFF.

This clone is a singleton in its sample. Here the CDR3 reads CASSPPTGDTQYF. The CDR3 DNA is TGTGCCAGCAGTCCCCCGACGGGGGATACGCAGTATTTT. V gene TRBV27 combines with J gene TRBJ2-3; D perhaps matches TRBD2 (5 bases). CDR3 length equals 13 residues. The V and J ends lost 5 bases and 6 bases respectively, with 12 bases between them. Germline-derived CDR1 and CDR2 are MNHEY and SMNVEV (reference sequence).

The gene calls are TRBV30 and TRBJ2-5; D is perhaps TRBD2 (5 bases). This CDR3 is 12 amino acids long. The V gene's germline CDR1 is GTSNPN and CDR2 SVGIG (reference sequence). V gave up 0 bases and J gave up 5 bases, with 7 bases separating them. The CDR3 region has the DNA TGTGCCTGGAGTGTCCAGCGGGAGACCCAGTACTTC. Residues: CAWSVQRETQYF.

The genes are TRBV18 and TRBJ2-3; D perhaps matches TRBD1 (6 bases). V lost 6 bases, J lost 2 bases, and 12 bases lay in between. This CDR3 has 14 amino acids. Per germline, CDR1 KGHSH and CDR2 LQKENI. CDR3 region: CASSIGQFTDTQYF. The CDR3 DNA reads TGTGCCAGCTCGATCGGACAGTTCACAGATACGCAGTATTTT.

This clone was seen only once. This sequence joins TRBV30 and TRBJ2-3, with a possible D match to TRBD2 (6 bases). The CDR3 runs to 13 residues. CDR1 is GTSNPN, CDR2 SVGIG, per germline (reference sequence). V gave up 3 bases and J gave up 2 bases, with 9 bases separating them. The CDR3 sequence: CAWRIAATDTQYF. Written as DNA, the CDR3 is TGTGCCTGGAGGATAGCGGCCACAGATACGCAGTATTTT.

This chain links TRBV27 with TRBJ1-2; D not certain. CDR3 length equals 14 residues. CDR1 is MNHEY and CDR2 is SMNVEV in the germline V gene (reference sequence). Trimming pared 5 bases from V and 9 bases from J, leaving 19 bases between. The CDR3 nucleotides are TGTGCCAGCAGTCCCTCTCCGGGCCGCCTGAGCTACACCTTC. Translating it yields CASSPSPGRLSYTF.

The chain is built from TRBV27 and TRBJ2-3; D ambiguous. This CDR3 spans 14 amino acids. The germline CDR1 and CDR2 sequences are MNHEY and SMNVEV (reference sequence). With 0 bases removed from V and 1 base from J, the gap between germline ends came to 5 bases. CDR3 coding DNA: TGTGCCAGCAGTTTATCCGTGGGCACAGATACGCAGTATTTT. It specifies CASSLSVGTDTQYF.

This chain connects TRBV30 to TRBJ1-3; weak D call: TRBD1 (5 bases). The V and J ends lost 1 base and 0 bases respectively, with 10 bases between them. Germline V gene sequence: CDR1 GTSNPN, CDR2 SVGIG (reference sequence). CDR3 size: 15 residues. As DNA, the CDR3 is TGTGCCTGGAGTGGAGGGGACGGCTCTGGAAACACCATATATTTT. As protein: CAWSGGDGSGNTIYF.

This clone was counted a single time. The CDR3 sequence: CATSDHRGLEAFF. DNA of the CDR3: TGTGCCACCAGTGACCACAGGGGTTTAGAAGCTTTCTTT. V gene TRBV24-1 combines with J gene TRBJ1-1; 7 nucleotides match TRBD1. CDR1 is KGHDR, CDR2 SFDVKD, per germline. V was pared by 4 bases and J by 8 bases, with 6 bases of the junction left unmatched. The length of the CDR3 is 13 residues.

The chain is built from TRBV5-5 and TRBJ1-2, with TRBD1 as a possible D gene (6 bases). The CDR3 runs to 15 residues. CDR1 is SGHKS, CDR2 YYEKEE, per germline (reference sequence). V was shortened by 3 bases and J by 8 bases, with 20 bases between the two germline ends. Here the CDR3 DNA reads TGTGCCAGCAGCTCTCCCCAGGGGCGCATACGGGGCTACACCTTC. Encoded protein: CASSSPQGRIRGYTF.

This clone appeared once. The DNA for the CDR3 is TGCGCCAGCAGTGAAATTGGGGCCCCGGGAACTGAAGCTTTCTTT. Its protein is CASSEIGAPGTEAFF. This chain uses TRBV10-2 with TRBJ1-1; weak D call: TRBD1 (5 bases). V was trimmed by 3 bases and J by 5 bases, leaving 16 bases between them. CDR1 is WSHSY and CDR2 is SAAADI in the germline V gene. The CDR3 runs to 15 residues.

This chain links TRBV19 with TRBJ1-2; 9 positions match TRBD1. Germline CDR1 and CDR2: LNHDA and SQIVND (reference sequence). J gave up 4 bases and V 4 bases, and 1 base lay outside the gene matches. The CDR3 is 13 amino acids. CDR3 bases: TGTGCCAGTAGTACGACAGGGGGCTATGGCTACACCTTC. This translates into CASSTTGGYGYTF.

V gene TRBV7-9 combines with J gene TRBJ1-4; D uncertain. CDR3 length: 14 amino acids. Germline V lookup: CDR1 SEHNR, CDR2 FQNEAQ (reference sequence). The V end was cut by 5 bases, the J end by 0 bases, with 7 bases between. Here the CDR3 DNA reads TGTGCCAGCAGCCCGGTTACAACTAATGAAAAACTGTTTTTT. Translating gives CASSPVTTNEKLFF.

V and J are TRBV27 and TRBJ1-1; the D gene is possibly TRBD1 (5 bases). The CDR3 has 15 residues. V was shortened by 5 bases and J by 8 bases, with 21 bases between the two germline ends. CDR1 is MNHEY, CDR2 SMNVEV, per germline (reference sequence). The CDR3 region is CASSPEWGSLMEAFF. CDR3 coding DNA: TGTGCCAGCAGTCCAGAATGGGGGTCACTGATGGAAGCTTTCTTT.

The chain has TRBV5-1 and TRBJ1-2; D call uncertain. V shed 5 bases and J shed 1 base, with 6 bases lying between them. This CDR3 contains 12 residues. Germline loops: CDR1 SGHRS, CDR2 YFSETQ. CDR3 nucleotides: TGCGCCAGCAGGGAGGGTAACTATGGCTACACCTTC. This gives the protein CASREGNYGYTF. Looking up the rest from reference TRBV5-1 and TRBJ1-2 gives the full variable domain: KAGVTQTPRYLIKTRGQQVTLSCSPISGHRSVSWYQQTPGQGLQFLFEYFSETQRNKGNFPGRFSGRQFSNSRSEMNVSTLELGDSALYLCASREGNYGYTFGSGTRLTVV.